Below, 13 T cell receptor beta chains from the same sample are listed, as sequenced in a study of T-cell memory formation after mild COVID-19. MiXCR was run by TCRdb on the 5' RACE reads, yielding one entry per CDR3 protein. The sample has some 450,000 distinct CDR3 sequences; approximately 18% are singletons. Sequenced: PBMCs or a T cell subset sorted from them (not recorded which). The source of these receptors is a man between 18 and 35 years old who had mild COVID-19 (a few samples of this study predate the infection). Cell type and time point are not known.

The chain recombines TRBV7-2 with TRBJ1-2; 8 nucleotides line up with TRBD1. The CDR3 has 15 residues. J was trimmed by 0 bases and V by 4 bases; bases with no gene match: 4. Germline CDR1 is SGHTA and CDR2 is FQGNSA. The CDR3 loop reads CASSSGQATNYGYTF. In DNA form, the CDR3 reads TGTGCCAGCAGCTCGGGACAGGCCACTAACTATGGCTACACCTTC.

J is TRBJ1-2 and V is TRBV5-1; 7 nucleotides line up with TRBD1. The CDR3 is 12 amino acids. From germline, CDR1 is SGHRS and CDR2 YFSETQ. J was trimmed by 8 bases and V by 4 bases; bases with no gene match: 5. CDR3 coding DNA: TGCGCCAGCAGCGCTGAGGGGGCCGGCTACACCTTC. The encoded protein is CASSAEGAGYTF. Filled out from reference TRBV5-1 and TRBJ1-2, the complete variable domain reads KAGVTQTPRYLIKTRGQQVTLSCSPISGHRSVSWYQQTPGQGLQFLFEYFSETQRNKGNFPGRFSGRQFSNSRSEMNVSTLELGDSALYLCASSAEGAGYTFGSGTRLTVV.

This clonotype was detected only a few times. The chain couples TRBV2 to TRBJ1-5, with D maybe TRBD1 (6 bases). This CDR3 spans 14 amino acids. CDR1 is SNHLY and CDR2 is FYNNEI in the germline V gene. The germline V and J ends were trimmed by 8 bases and 7 bases, with 18 bases remaining between them. The CDR3 region is CASLSGGLDQPQHF. DNA of the CDR3: TGTGCCAGCCTATCGGGGGGGCTGGACCAGCCCCAGCATTTT.

This clonotype was picked up a small number of times. The V gene is TRBV9, the J gene TRBJ1-4; 7 bases fit TRBD1. The trim removed 2 bases at V and 5 bases at J, leaving 9 bases unmatched. CDR3 length equals 16 residues. The germline V gene has CDR1 SGDLS and CDR2 YYNGEE. CDR3 coding DNA: TGTGCCAGCAGCGTGAATTCCGGGACAGTGAATGAAAAACTGTTTTTT. Its protein product is CASSVNSGTVNEKLFF.

The J gene is TRBJ2-2, the V gene TRBV7-2, with no clear D. Germline assignment: CDR1 SGHTA and CDR2 FQGNSA. V was shortened by 3 bases and J by 5 bases, with 13 bases between the two germline ends. The CDR3 loop spans 15 amino acids. For the CDR3, the DNA is TGTGCCAGCAGCTTTTGGCACACTCGGACCGGGGAGCTGTTTTTT. It is translated as CASSFWHTRTGELFF.

As DNA, the CDR3 is TGTGCCAGCAGCACCCGAACAGGGGCCTACGAGCAGTACGTC. It translates to CASSTRTGAYEQYV. The J gene is TRBJ2-7, the V gene TRBV7-2, with 7 nucleotides matching TRBD1. The CDR3 extends over 14 amino acids. Trimming cost V 5 bases and J 2 bases; bases outside gene matches: 6. The germline CDR1 and CDR2 sequences are SGHTA and FQGNSA.

This rearrangement joins TRBV4-3 to TRBJ2-1; the D gene is possibly TRBD1 (6 bases). Germline V gene sequence: CDR1 LGHNA, CDR2 YSLEER. The length of the CDR3 is 14 residues. V was pared by 1 base and J by 12 bases, with 16 bases between. CDR3 residues: CASSQGPRGGGQFF. The CDR3 DNA follows: TGCGCCAGCAGCCAAGGACCCAGGGGTGGTGGGCAGTTCTTC.

This clonotype has a handful of counts. The J gene is TRBJ2-1, the V gene TRBV4-1, with a weak D call TRBD2 (5 bases). Germline CDR1 MGHRA, CDR2 YSYEKL. V lost 1 base to trimming and J lost 7 bases, with 17 bases between them. CDR3 length: 16 residues. The CDR3 spells CASSQGASQGGNEQFF. The CDR3 coding sequence is TGCGCCAGCAGCCAAGGGGCTAGCCAAGGTGGGAATGAGCAGTTCTTC.

This clonotype appeared a few times. This chain connects TRBV12-5 to TRBJ1-5, with TRBD1 matching 12 bases. After removal of 5 bases from V and 6 bases from J, the junction contained 8 bases not matched to a gene. Germline V gives CDR1 LGHNT, CDR2 FRNRAP. The length of the CDR3 is 16 residues. CDR3 nucleotides: TGTGCTAGTGGTGGGGACAGGGGGCCAAGTCGTCAGCCCCAGCATTTT. It specifies CASGGDRGPSRQPQHF.

This clonotype showed up just a few times. The CDR3 nucleotides read TGTGCCAGCAGCATAGACACCGGAGGGGCCGGGGGCTACACCTTC. Protein: CASSIDTGGAGGYTF. V gene TRBV7-2 combines with J gene TRBJ1-2, with TRBD1 as a possible D gene (5 bases). Germline-derived CDR1 and CDR2 are SGHTA and FQGNSA. The CDR3 spans 15 residues. Trimming shortened V by 5 bases and J by 8 bases, and 21 bases separated the two germline ends.

A word on this clonotype: This may stem from a read error, because a much larger clone lies one nucleotide away. The CDR3 protein is CASSFKRGDCEQFF. CDR3 sequence (DNA): TGTGCCAGCAGCTTCAAGCGGGGGGACTGTGAGCAGTTCTTC. The chain joins TRBV5-4 to TRBJ2-1, with 9 positions matching TRBD2. The germline CDR1 and CDR2 sequences are SGHNT and YYREEE (reference sequence). This CDR3 has 14 residues. Trimming removed 2 bases from V and 9 bases from J; junction bases left unmatched: 6. Full variable domain (missing parts from reference TRBV5-4 and TRBJ2-1): ETGVTQSPTHLIKTRGQQVTLRCSSQSGHNTVSWYQQALGQGPQFIFQYYREEENGRGNFPPRFSGLQFPNYSSELNVNALELDDSALYLCASSFKRGDCEQFFGPGTRLTVL.

This clonotype showed up just a few times. The chain recombines TRBV4-2 with TRBJ2-7, with 8 bases identical to TRBD2. The CDR3 consists of 14 residues. V shed 4 bases and J 1 base; nucleotides not matched to a gene: 3. Germline CDR1 LGHNA, CDR2 YNFKEQ. DNA for the CDR3: TGTGCCAGCAGCCGAGGACTAGCATCCTACGAGCAGTACTTC. Its translation: CASSRGLASYEQYF.

With respect to this clonotype: This may stem from a read error, because a much larger clone lies one nucleotide away. This sequence joins TRBV14 and TRBJ2-7; possible D gene TRBD1, 5 bases. V lost 4 bases to trimming and J lost 2 bases, with 6 bases between them. Germline CDR1 and CDR2: SGHDN and FVKESK. The CDR3 covers 12 residues. CDR3 sequence reads: CASSPTAYEQYF. The CDR3 DNA reads as TGTGCCAGCAGCCCGACAGCCTACGAGCAGTACTTC.